This entry lists 27 T cell receptor beta chains sequenced from one sample in a study of T-cell reconstitution after alpha-beta-depleted transplantation in children. Researchers prepared the TCRbeta library using unique molecular identifiers, the study reports. TCRdb analysed the PCR reads with MiXCR anew, one entry per CDR3 protein. Among some 590,000 distinct CDR3 sequences listed, roughly 10% were seen once. Sequences were derived from PBMCs from the stem cell graft donor, sampled from the stem cell graft. Receptors originate from a human donor who donated a stem cell graft to a child with acute myeloid leukemia.

This clonotype showed up many times. The CDR3 DNA sequence: TGCAGTGCCATAAATGGCATGAGCCGGGTTCAGGGAGAGCAGTTCTTC. Its protein is CSAINGMSRVQGEQFF. The V gene is TRBV20-1, the J gene TRBJ2-1; TRBD1 might be the D (5 bases). This CDR3 spans 16 amino acids. V was pared by 6 bases and J by 10 bases, with 28 bases between. Germline V gene data show CDR1 as DFQATT and CDR2 as SNEGSKA (reference sequence).

This clonotype has more than one count but fewer than ten. This chain joins TRBV28 and TRBJ2-5; the match to TRBD2 covers 7 bases. J was trimmed by 1 base and V by 5 bases; bases with no gene match: 10. The CDR3 consists of 16 residues. The V gene's germline CDR1 is MDHEN and CDR2 SYDVKM. CDR3 protein: CASSRGGSTIQETQYF. Written as DNA, the CDR3 is TGTGCCAGCAGTAGGGGAGGGTCAACCATCCAAGAGACCCAGTACTTC.

This clonotype was recorded many times. The chain combines TRBV12-3 or TRBV12-4 with TRBJ2-7; tentatively, D is TRBD1 (5 bases). The CDR3 spans 13 residues. V dropped 6 bases and J dropped 2 bases, with 11 bases sitting between them. The CDR3 sequence: CASRPTGAYEQYF. CDR3 in DNA: TGTGCCAGCAGACCTACAGGAGCCTACGAGCAGTACTTC.

In its sample, this clonotype was seen a few times. This sequence joins TRBV10-2 and TRBJ2-3; D might be TRBD1 or TRBD2, each matching 5 bases. The V and J ends lost 8 bases and 2 bases respectively, with 8 bases between them. This CDR3 comprises 12 residues. Germline CDR1 and CDR2: WSHSY and SAAADI. The DNA of the CDR3 is TGCGCCAGCCGGGACCTCACAGATACGCAGTATTTT. Translation gives CASRDLTDTQYF.

This chain links TRBV10-3 with TRBJ2-3; TRBD2 matches 8 bases. In germline, CDR1 is ENHRY, CDR2 SYGVKD. After removal of 6 bases from V and 2 bases from J, the junction contained 13 bases not matched to a gene. This CDR3 has 17 amino acids. The CDR3 region has the DNA TGTGCCATCAGGGGTAGTAGCGGGACTCTTGACACAGATACGCAGTATTTT. This gives the protein CAIRGSSGTLDTDTQYF.

The gene calls are TRBV11-2 and TRBJ1-1; D is unresolved. Trimming pared 6 bases from V and 1 base from J, leaving 12 bases between. Germline lookup yields CDR1 SGHAT and CDR2 FQNNGV. This CDR3 has 14 amino acids. The CDR3 region has the DNA TGTGCCAGCAGTTTCTTATCGGAGAACACTGAAGCTTTCTTT. Residues: CASSFLSENTEAFF.

V is TRBV7-9 and J is TRBJ1-2; maybe TRBD1 (5 bases). Trimming shortened V by 6 bases and J by 7 bases, and 15 bases separated the two germline ends. The CDR3 has 13 residues. From germline, CDR1 is SEHNR and CDR2 FQNEAQ (reference sequence). DNA for the CDR3: TGTGCCAGCAGTTCCACGGACACCATTGGCTACACCTTC. This codes for CASSSTDTIGYTF.

The chain combines TRBV7-2 with TRBJ1-5; tentative D call: TRBD1 (6 bases). The CDR3 sequence is 14 residues long. The germline V and J ends were trimmed by 4 bases and 4 bases, with 11 bases remaining between them. From germline, CDR1 is SGHTA and CDR2 FQGNSA. The CDR3 loop is CASSSGQRNQPQHF. DNA for the CDR3: TGTGCCAGCAGCTCGGGACAACGAAATCAGCCCCAGCATTTT.

This clonotype has more than one count but fewer than ten. This chain connects TRBV29-1 to TRBJ2-2, with D tentatively TRBD1 (6 bases). The V and J ends lost 6 bases and 4 bases respectively, with 18 bases between them. The CDR3 loop spans 15 amino acids. Germline V gene sequence: CDR1 SQVTM, CDR2 ANQGSEA. The CDR3 nucleotides read TGCAGCGTAACATCCTTTACAGGGTCCACCGGGGAGCTGTTTTTT. It encodes CSVTSFTGSTGELFF.

The gene calls are TRBV4-3 and TRBJ1-6; TRBD1 might be the D (6 bases). Germline loops: CDR1 LGHNA, CDR2 YSLEER. The CDR3 extends over 15 amino acids. Deletions cut 0 bases from V and 7 bases from J, with 10 bases between. The CDR3 protein is CASSQDSRGNSPLHF. The CDR3 DNA sequence: TGCGCCAGCAGCCAAGATTCCAGGGGAAATTCACCCCTCCACTTT.

The V and J genes are TRBV4-2 and TRBJ2-1, with D maybe TRBD2 (5 bases). With 4 bases removed from V and 4 bases from J, the gap between germline ends came to 11 bases. The CDR3 runs to 14 residues. The germline gives CDR1 LGHNA, CDR2 YNFKEQ. The CDR3 region has the DNA TGTGCCAGCAGCCCCACCACTAGATACAATGAGCAGTTCTTC. This codes for CASSPTTRYNEQFF.

This clonotype was observed many times. The chain links TRBV12-3 or TRBV12-4 to TRBJ1-2, with D perhaps TRBD1 (5 bases). The length of the CDR3 is 12 residues. Trimming shortened V by 6 bases and J by 13 bases, and 18 bases separated the two germline ends. The CDR3, as DNA: TGTGCCAGCAGGGAGGGGATTTCGGGGCCCACCTTC. Translating it yields CASREGISGPTF.

This clonotype was seen at least ten times. The CDR3 DNA sequence: TGTGCCAGCAGTTACGCGGGACTAGCGCTTCACAATGAGCAGTTCTTC. Amino acid sequence: CASSYAGLALHNEQFF. The genes are TRBV6-5 and TRBJ2-1; TRBD2 matches 10 bases. Looked up from germline, CDR1 is MNHEY and CDR2 is SVGAGI. The V and J ends lost 2 bases and 5 bases, in that order; junction bases with no gene match: 6. The CDR3 length is 16 residues.

The V call is TRBV6-5, the J call TRBJ2-2, with a weak D call TRBD2 (6 bases). Trimming shortened V by 4 bases and J by 2 bases, and 17 bases separated the two germline ends. Germline V gives CDR1 MNHEY, CDR2 SVGAGI. This CDR3 contains 17 residues. CDR3 sequence reads: CASSSFPGTLNTGELFF. The DNA of the CDR3 is TGTGCCAGCAGTTCCTTCCCCGGGACTCTAAACACCGGGGAGCTGTTTTTT.

This chain joins TRBV9 and TRBJ2-3; the D call may be TRBD1 or TRBD2 (5 bases each). The V gene lost 3 bases and the J gene lost 3 bases, with 14 bases spanning the gap. CDR1 and CDR2 from the germline V gene are SGDLS and YYNGEE. CDR3 length: 15 amino acids. The CDR3 DNA follows: TGTGCCAGCAGCGGGGACGTGGGTCTGACAGATACGCAGTATTTT. This gives the protein CASSGDVGLTDTQYF.

This clonotype was observed at least ten times. The chain carries TRBV24-1 and TRBJ2-4; D assignment may be TRBD1 or TRBD2 (5 bases each). The CDR3 has 16 residues. Per the germline V gene, CDR1 is KGHDR and CDR2 is SFDVKD. V lost 2 bases to trimming and J lost 0 bases, with 10 bases between them. The CDR3 is CATSDSGPIAKNIQYF. In DNA, the CDR3 is TGTGCCACCAGTGATTCGGGACCCATAGCCAAAAACATTCAGTACTTC.

This clonotype was observed a handful of times. This chain connects TRBV29-1 to TRBJ2-7, with TRBD1 identical over 9 bases. Germline V gene sequence: CDR1 SQVTM, CDR2 ANQGSEA. This CDR3 is 12 amino acids long. V lost 7 bases to trimming and J lost 7 bases; unmatched junction nucleotides: 8. The CDR3 DNA is TGCAGCGCCTCGGGACAGGGAATTGAGCAGTACTTC. It specifies CSASGQGIEQYF.

This chain connects TRBV2 to TRBJ2-7, with D uncertain. With 7 bases removed from V and 1 base from J, the gap between germline ends came to 5 bases. This CDR3 spans 11 amino acids. Germline CDR1 reads SNHLY; CDR2 reads FYNNEI. The CDR3 bases are TGTGCCAGCACTCCTTCCTACGAGCAGTACTTC. This encodes CASTPSYEQYF.

The gene calls are TRBV6-5 and TRBJ1-5; D gene ambiguous. CDR1 is MNHEY, CDR2 SVGAGI, per germline. V was trimmed by 4 bases and J by 6 bases, leaving 13 bases between them. The CDR3 consists of 14 residues. CDR3 in amino acids: CASSSAVTVQPQHF. The CDR3 DNA is TGTGCCAGCAGTTCCGCGGTTACGGTTCAGCCCCAGCATTTT.

This chain joins TRBV29-1 and TRBJ2-3; TRBD2 matches 12 bases. The trim removed 5 bases at V and 3 bases at J, leaving 12 bases unmatched. The CDR3 runs 17 residues. Per the germline V gene, CDR1 is SQVTM and CDR2 is ANQGSEA. The CDR3, as DNA: TGCAGCGTTACAGCGGCTAGCGGGAGGGCATGGACAGATACGCAGTATTTT. As protein: CSVTAASGRAWTDTQYF.

This clonotype was seen at least ten times. The chain has TRBV20-1 and TRBJ2-2, with D possibly being TRBD2 (6 bases). The CDR3 length is 15 residues. Germline CDR1 reads DFQATT; CDR2 reads SNEGSKA (reference sequence). The V and J ends lost 0 bases and 6 bases respectively, with 14 bases between them. The CDR3 DNA reads TGCAGTGCTAGAGACGCTACTAGCCTGGCCGGGGAGCTGTTTTTT. This sequence encodes CSARDATSLAGELFF.

The chain has TRBV4-3 and TRBJ2-1; TRBD2 agrees at 9 bases. Germline loops: CDR1 LGHNA, CDR2 YSLEER. J lost 5 bases, V lost 0 bases, and 8 bases had no gene match. The CDR3 consists of 17 residues. For the CDR3, the DNA is TGCGCCAGCAGCCAAGAGGTCCTAGCGGGACCCGACAATGAGCAGTTCTTC. This sequence encodes CASSQEVLAGPDNEQFF.

The chain couples TRBV28 to TRBJ2-5; TRBD1 or TRBD2 may be the D gene (6 bases each). Germline V gives CDR1 MDHEN, CDR2 SYDVKM. V was shortened by 6 bases and J by 4 bases, with 12 bases between the two germline ends. The CDR3 covers 13 residues. CDR3 in DNA: TGTGCCAGCAGAGGAGGGGGTTCAGAGACCCAGTACTTC. This codes for CASRGGGSETQYF.

This clonotype occurred many times. The V gene is TRBV29-1, the J gene TRBJ2-7, with D possibly TRBD2 on 5 matching bases. Per germline, CDR1 SQVTM and CDR2 ANQGSEA. Between the trimmed V and J ends, which lost 6 bases and 2 bases, there was a span of 11 bases. CDR3 length: 12 residues. The CDR3 spells CSVKREPYEQYF. CDR3 nucleotide sequence: TGCAGCGTCAAGAGGGAGCCCTACGAGCAGTACTTC.

This clonotype showed up many times. This chain joins TRBV7-2 and TRBJ2-3, with D unclear. This CDR3 region has 12 residues. Deletions cut 5 bases from V and 6 bases from J, with 9 bases between. CDR1 and CDR2 (germline): SGHTA, FQGNSA. CDR3 loop: CASSPPSDTQYF. CDR3 in DNA: TGTGCCAGCAGCCCCCCTTCGGATACGCAGTATTTT.

CDR3 loop: CSASVPGVGSGRMAYEQYF. For the CDR3, the DNA is TGCAGTGCTAGCGTTCCGGGCGTGGGTAGCGGGAGGATGGCCTACGAGCAGTACTTC. The chain combines TRBV20-1 with TRBJ2-7, with 10 nucleotides matching TRBD2. CDR1 and CDR2 from the germline V gene are DFQATT and SNEGSKA (reference sequence). Germline trimming cut 3 bases from V and 2 bases from J; bases unmatched to any gene: 19. The CDR3 extends over 19 amino acids.

This clonotype was counted at least ten times. The chain uses TRBV12-3 or TRBV12-4 and TRBJ2-3, with a tentative D call TRBD1 (5 bases). The CDR3 extends over 15 amino acids. V was shortened by 3 bases and J by 2 bases, with 12 bases between the two germline ends. The CDR3 reads CASSFSLGATDTQYF. As DNA, the CDR3 is TGTGCCAGCAGTTTCTCCCTAGGGGCCACAGATACGCAGTATTTT.